This T cell receptor beta chain emerged from a study of T cells in Graves' hyperthyroidism and ophthalmopathy. Study overall: Initial diagnosis, before any treatment, was when peripheral blood was collected. General study findings and limits: Ophthalmopathy could be told apart from stable hyperthyroidism with a 13 V-J model.

V lost 3 bases to trimming and J lost 3 bases, with 19 bases between them. The CDR3 runs 17 residues. Germline values: CDR1 LNHNV, CDR2 YYDKDF (reference sequence). TCR beta CDR3 regions were amplified from RNA. Initially, a first-round RT-PCR of the TCR CDR3 employed the HTBI primer set. TCRdb used MiXCR to reprocess the multiplex PCR reads, holding one entry per CDR3 protein. The repertoire holds some 300,000 distinct CDR3 sequences, with roughly 19% as singletons. Subjects with ophthalmopathy showed a Clinical Activity Score no lower than 3, a NOSPECS grade no lower than 4, and a duration shorter than 3 months. Uncontrolled infection, other autoimmune disease, pregnancy or lactation excluded patients. In its sample, this clonotype was seen a few times. Its antigen is unidentified.

Sequencing was performed on blood. This TCR was recovered from a man in his forties or fifties with Graves' ophthalmopathy. The chain joins TRBV15 to TRBJ2-3, with D perhaps matching TRBD1 (6 bases). The DNA of the CDR3 is TGTGCCACCAGCAGCCCAATCTCCAGGGGTTATACAGATACGCAGTATTTT. It translates to CATSSPISRGYTDTQYF. The variable domain in full, completed from reference TRBV15 and TRBJ2-3, reads DAMVIQNPRYQVTQFGKPVTLSCSQTLNHNVMYWYQQKSSQAPKLLFHYYDKDFNNEADTPDNFQSRRPNTSFCFLDIRSPGLGDTAMYLCATSSPISRGYTDTQYFGPGTRLTVL.